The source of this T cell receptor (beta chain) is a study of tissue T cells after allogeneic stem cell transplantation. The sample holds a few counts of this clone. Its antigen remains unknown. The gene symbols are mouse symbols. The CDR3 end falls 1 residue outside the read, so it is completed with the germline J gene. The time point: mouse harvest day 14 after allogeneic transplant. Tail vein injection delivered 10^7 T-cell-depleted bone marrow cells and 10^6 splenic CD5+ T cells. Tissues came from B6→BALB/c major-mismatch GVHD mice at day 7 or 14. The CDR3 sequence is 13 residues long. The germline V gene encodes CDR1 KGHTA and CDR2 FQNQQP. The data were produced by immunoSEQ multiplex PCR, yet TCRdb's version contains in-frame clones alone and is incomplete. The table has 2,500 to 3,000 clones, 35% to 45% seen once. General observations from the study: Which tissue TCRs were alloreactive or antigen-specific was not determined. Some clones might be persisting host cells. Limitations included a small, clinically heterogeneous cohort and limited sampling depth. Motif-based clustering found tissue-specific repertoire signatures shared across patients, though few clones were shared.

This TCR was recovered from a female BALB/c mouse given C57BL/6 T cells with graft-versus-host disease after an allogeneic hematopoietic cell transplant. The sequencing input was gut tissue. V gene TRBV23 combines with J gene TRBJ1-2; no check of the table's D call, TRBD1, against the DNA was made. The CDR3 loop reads CSSRDRGGSDYTF. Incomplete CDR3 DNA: TGCTCCAGCAGGGACAGGGGGGGCTCCGACTACACC. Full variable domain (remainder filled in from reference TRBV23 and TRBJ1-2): DAAVTQKPRYLIKMKGQEAEMKCIPEKGHTAVFWYQQKQSKELKFLIYFQNQQPLDQIDMVKERFSAVCPSSSLCSLGIRTCEAEDSALYLCSSRDRGGSDYTFGSGTRLLVI.